A selection of T cell receptor beta chains follows, all from one sample in a study of T cells after yellow fever vaccination. TCRdb reprocessed the 5' RACE reads with MiXCR, giving one entry per CDR3 protein. Of 400,000 to 650,000 distinct CDR3 sequences in the sample, roughly a fifth were seen once. Sequenced here: PBMCs, sampled less than 25 days after the first yellow fever vaccination. These receptors originate from a man between 18 and 29 years old who received the YFV17D yellow fever vaccine. Each CDR3 is given with its conserved first and last residue. D genes are given only for firm matches. Clone size is not always given. Where it is, it says once, few, many or a class for expanded clones.

CDR3 protein: CASSEEVAGAPEQFF; CDR3 DNA: TGTGCCAGCAGTGAAGAGGTGGCGGGGGCCCCTGAGCAGTTCTTC; clone size: NA; V gene: TRBV2; J gene: TRBJ2-1; D gene: NA
CDR3 protein: CASSSRGQRVGETQYF; CDR3 DNA: TGTGCCAGCAGCTCCCGGGGACAGCGCGTGGGGGAGACCCAGTACTTC; clone size: NA; V gene: TRBV7-2; J gene: TRBJ2-5; D gene: TRBD1
CDR3 protein: CASSLAGPRAEAFF; CDR3 DNA: TGTGCCAGCAGCTTAGCGGGGCCGCGCGCTGAAGCTTTCTTT; clone size: once; V gene: TRBV7-3; J gene: TRBJ1-1; D gene: NA
CDR3 protein: CASSLTSSTSEAFF; CDR3 DNA: TGTGCCAGCAGTCTGACAAGTTCTACTTCTGAAGCTTTCTTT; clone size: few; V gene: TRBV3-1; J gene: TRBJ1-1; D gene: NA
CDR3 protein: CSVEDSSYEQYF; CDR3 DNA: TGCAGCGTTGAAGACAGTTCCTACGAGCAGTACTTC; clone size: few; V gene: TRBV29-1; J gene: TRBJ2-7; D gene: NA
CDR3 protein: CSVERLGANTEAFF; CDR3 DNA: TGCAGCGTTGAAAGGCTGGGGGCGAACACTGAAGCTTTCTTT; clone size: few; V gene: TRBV29-1; J gene: TRBJ1-1; D gene: NA
CDR3 protein: CASGAGANTGELFF; CDR3 DNA: TGCGCCAGCGGAGCGGGGGCGAACACCGGGGAGCTGTTTTTT; clone size: NA; V gene: TRBV5-1; J gene: TRBJ2-2; D gene: TRBD2
CDR3 protein: CASSTRVGQGEKLFF; CDR3 DNA: TGTGCCAGCAGTACTCGCGTGGGACAGGGAGAAAAACTGTTTTTT; clone size: NA; V gene: TRBV3-1; J gene: TRBJ1-4; D gene: TRBD1
CDR3 protein: CASRAPLAGEGSETQYF; CDR3 DNA: TGTGCCAGCAGGGCCCCCCTAGCGGGGGAAGGATCAGAGACCCAGTACTTC; clone size: NA; V gene: TRBV12-3/TRBV12-4; J gene: TRBJ2-5; D gene: TRBD2
CDR3 protein: CASSFEGAWETQYF; CDR3 DNA: TGTGCCAGCAGCTTTGAGGGGGCATGGGAGACCCAGTACTTC; clone size: few; V gene: TRBV5-6; J gene: TRBJ2-5; D gene: TRBD1
CDR3 protein: CASSKGGGPEAFF; CDR3 DNA: TGTGCCAGCAGCAAAGGGGGGGGCCCTGAAGCTTTCTTT; clone size: many; V gene: TRBV9; J gene: TRBJ1-1; D gene: NA
CDR3 protein: CASSLQGVVADTQYF; CDR3 DNA: TGTGCCAGCAGTTTACAGGGTGTCGTAGCAGATACGCAGTATTTT; clone size: NA; V gene: TRBV12-3/TRBV12-4; J gene: TRBJ2-3; D gene: NA
CDR3 protein: CAIRETTGPEQYF; CDR3 DNA: TGTGCCATCAGAGAAACCACAGGGCCCGAGCAGTACTTC; clone size: few; V gene: TRBV10-3; J gene: TRBJ2-7; D gene: NA
CDR3 protein: CASSSPLRDEQFF; CDR3 DNA: TGTGCCAGCAGTTCCCCGCTCAGGGATGAGCAGTTCTTC; clone size: few; V gene: TRBV6-5; J gene: TRBJ2-1; D gene: NA
CDR3 protein: CASSLSAGGSYEQYF; CDR3 DNA: TGTGCCAGCAGTTTATCCGCAGGGGGTTCCTACGAGCAGTACTTC; clone size: many; V gene: TRBV27; J gene: TRBJ2-7; D gene: TRBD1
CDR3 protein: CASSRRNYGNNEQFF; CDR3 DNA: TGTGCCAGCAGCCGAAGAAACTATGGCAACAATGAGCAGTTCTTC; clone size: few; V gene: TRBV7-9; J gene: TRBJ2-1; D gene: NA
CDR3 protein: CSARRGGLQTQYF; CDR3 DNA: TGCAGTGCTAGGCGGGGGGGCCTCCAGACCCAGTACTTC; clone size: NA; V gene: TRBV20-1; J gene: TRBJ2-5; D gene: TRBD2
CDR3 protein: CASSPFQGWEQYF; CDR3 DNA: TGCGCCAGCAGCCCATTCCAGGGTTGGGAGCAGTACTTC; clone size: NA; V gene: TRBV4-1; J gene: TRBJ2-7; D gene: NA
CDR3 protein: CSARSVEGGEKLFF; CDR3 DNA: TGCAGTGCTAGGAGTGTAGAGGGGGGCGAAAAACTGTTTTTT; clone size: few; V gene: TRBV20-1; J gene: TRBJ1-4; D gene: NA
CDR3 protein: CATGPQGTGELFF; CDR3 DNA: TGTGCCACGGGCCCACAGGGGACCGGGGAGCTGTTTTTT; clone size: NA; V gene: TRBV7-9; J gene: TRBJ2-2; D gene: TRBD1
CDR3 protein: CASSIPGQEETQYF; CDR3 DNA: TGCGCCAGCAGCATACCGGGACAGGAAGAGACCCAGTACTTC; clone size: few; V gene: TRBV5-1; J gene: TRBJ2-5; D gene: TRBD1
CDR3 protein: CASSDPVRETQYF; CDR3 DNA: TGTGCCAGCAGCGACCCTGTGAGAGAGACCCAGTACTTC; clone size: many; V gene: TRBV7-2; J gene: TRBJ2-5; D gene: NA
CDR3 protein: CATTISYEQYF; CDR3 DNA: TGTGCCACGACAATTTCCTACGAGCAGTACTTC; clone size: few; V gene: TRBV6-6; J gene: TRBJ2-7; D gene: NA
CDR3 protein: CSAARGLTSGANVLTF; CDR3 DNA: TGCAGTGCGGCACGGGGATTAACCTCTGGGGCCAACGTCCTGACTTTC; clone size: few; V gene: TRBV20-1; J gene: TRBJ2-6; D gene: NA
CDR3 protein: CSAWRGQYNEQFF; CDR3 DNA: TGCAGTGCGTGGCGGGGGCAATACAATGAGCAGTTCTTC; clone size: few; V gene: TRBV20-1; J gene: TRBJ2-1; D gene: NA
CDR3 protein: CASSPHDTANYGYTF; CDR3 DNA: TGTGCCAGCAGCCCACATGATACAGCTAACTATGGCTACACCTTC; clone size: few; V gene: TRBV6-1; J gene: TRBJ1-2; D gene: NA
CDR3 protein: CASRVTRGSYEQYF; CDR3 DNA: TGTGCCAGCAGAGTGACCAGGGGCTCCTACGAGCAGTACTTC; clone size: NA; V gene: TRBV7-2; J gene: TRBJ2-7; D gene: NA
CDR3 protein: CASSMLTSGSTDTQYF; CDR3 DNA: TGCGCCAGCAGCATGTTGACTAGCGGAAGCACAGATACGCAGTATTTT; clone size: few; V gene: TRBV5-1; J gene: TRBJ2-3; D gene: TRBD2
CDR3 protein: CASSQDPSQAGANVLTF; CDR3 DNA: TGCGCCAGCAGCCAAGATCCCTCCCAAGCTGGGGCCAACGTCCTGACTTTC; clone size: few; V gene: TRBV4-3; J gene: TRBJ2-6; D gene: NA
CDR3 protein: CASSPPPGTVHYEQYF; CDR3 DNA: TGTGCCAGCAGCCCTCCCCCCGGGACAGTACACTACGAGCAGTACTTC; clone size: few; V gene: TRBV7-6; J gene: TRBJ2-7; D gene: TRBD1
CDR3 protein: CASTYHTGELFF; CDR3 DNA: TGTGCCAGCACCTATCACACCGGGGAGCTGTTTTTT; clone size: few; V gene: TRBV28; J gene: TRBJ2-2; D gene: NA
CDR3 protein: CASSPRDVYEQYF; CDR3 DNA: TGTGCCAGCAGCCCTCGTGACGTCTACGAGCAGTACTTC; clone size: NA; V gene: TRBV7-9; J gene: TRBJ2-7; D gene: NA
CDR3 protein: CATRVGVGETQYF; CDR3 DNA: TGTGCCACCAGAGTGGGGGTTGGAGAGACCCAGTACTTC; clone size: NA; V gene: TRBV10-3; J gene: TRBJ2-5; D gene: NA
CDR3 protein: CASSDPRPNYEQYF; CDR3 DNA: TGTGCCAGCAGTGACCCCAGGCCTAACTACGAGCAGTACTTC; clone size: NA; V gene: TRBV6-4; J gene: TRBJ2-7; D gene: NA
CDR3 protein: CSVGSEHTEAFF; CDR3 DNA: TGCAGCGTTGGTTCGGAGCACACTGAAGCTTTCTTT; clone size: few; V gene: TRBV29-1; J gene: TRBJ1-1; D gene: NA
CDR3 protein: CASMASGNTGELFF; CDR3 DNA: TGCGCCAGCATGGCTAGCGGTAACACCGGGGAGCTGTTTTTT; clone size: NA; V gene: TRBV5-1; J gene: TRBJ2-2; D gene: TRBD2
CDR3 protein: CASSQAGTWGRARPEAFF; CDR3 DNA: TGCGCCAGCAGCCAAGCCGGCACGTGGGGCAGGGCTCGGCCTGAAGCTTTCTTT; clone size: NA; V gene: TRBV4-1; J gene: TRBJ1-1; D gene: NA